The 5 T cell receptor beta chains reported below all come from one sample, sequenced in a study of cytomegalovirus exposure and HLA in healthy donors. Amplification used 60 Vbeta primers and 13 Jbeta primers. Profiled with immunoSEQ multiplex PCR; TCRdb holds only in-frame clones, not every one. Recorded for this sample: 100,000 to 150,000 clones. Source material: PBMCs. All receptors come from a woman aged 40 to 49 in good health and CMV-seropositive.

The chain recombines TRBV9 with TRBJ2-7; D remains ambiguous. The CDR3 has 16 amino acids. With 2 bases removed from V and 3 bases from J, the gap between germline ends came to 18 bases. The germline CDR1 and CDR2 sequences are SGDLS and YYNGEE. DNA for the CDR3: TGTGCCAGCAGCGTTTCCCGAAATGGCGGCTACTACGAGCAGTACTTC. It codes for CASSVSRNGGYYEQYF. Based on the CDR3 plus reference TRBV9 and TRBJ2-7, the full variable domain is DSGVTQTPKHLITATGQRVTLRCSPRSGDLSVYWYQQSLDQGLQFLIQYYNGEERAKGNILERFSAQQFPDLHSELNLSSLELGDSALYFCASSVSRNGGYYEQYFGPGTRLTVT.

CDR3 sequence: CAILDRGQPQHF. In DNA form, the CDR3 reads TGTGCCATCTTGGACAGGGGTCAGCCCCAGCATTTT. The chain employs TRBV28 and TRBJ1-5; TRBD1 matches at 9 bases. Germline V gene sequence: CDR1 MDHEN, CDR2 SYDVKM. There are 12 residues in the CDR3. V trimming: 10 bases; J trimming: 6 bases; junction bases outside the gene matches: 4.

The chain joins TRBV25-1 to TRBJ1-1, with D perhaps TRBD1 (6 bases). CDR3 length: 13 residues. V was trimmed by 8 bases and J by 6 bases, leaving 16 bases between them. Germline V CDR1 and CDR2: MGHDK, SYGVNS. The CDR3 nucleotides read TGTGCCAGCTCTATAGGGGGGGTCGCTGAAGCTTTCTTT. Protein product: CASSIGGVAEAFF. The whole variable domain, filled in from reference TRBV25-1 and TRBJ1-1, reads EADIYQTPRYLVIGTGKKITLECSQTMGHDKMYWYQQDPGMELHLIHYSYGVNSTEKGDLSSESTVSRIRTEHFPLTLESARPSHTSQYLCASSIGGVAEAFFGQGTRLTVV.

The gene calls are TRBV28 and TRBJ1-1; a possible D gene is TRBD1 (5 bases). Trimming cost V 8 bases and J 5 bases, with 18 bases left between them. This CDR3 has 14 amino acids. Germline values: CDR1 MDHEN, CDR2 SYDVKM. CDR3 DNA sequence: TGTGCCAGCTTCCTTGCGGGGGTCGGGACTGAAGCTTTCTTT. The encoded protein is CASFLAGVGTEAFF. Full variable domain (rest looked up from reference TRBV28 and TRBJ1-1): DVKVTQSSRYLVKRTGEKVFLECVQDMDHENMFWYRQDPGLGLRLIYFSYDVKMKEKGDIPEGYSVSREKKERFSLILESASTNQTSMYLCASFLAGVGTEAFFGQGTRLTVV.

The chain links TRBV28 to TRBJ1-5, with TRBD1 matching over 7 bases. This CDR3 spans 16 amino acids. In germline, CDR1 is MDHEN, CDR2 SYDVKM. The J segment lost 4 bases and the V segment lost 6 bases, leaving 12 bases of the junction unmatched. The CDR3 here is CASRHEGQLLNQPQHF. In DNA form, the CDR3 reads TGTGCCAGCAGGCATGAGGGACAGTTGCTGAATCAGCCCCAGCATTTT.